These 22 T cell receptor beta chains came from one sample sequenced in a study of molecular identifiers for immune sequencing clone quantification. Via MiXCR, TCRdb re-called the PCR reads, giving one row per CDR3 protein. Of 75,000 to 100,000 distinct CDR3 sequences detected, roughly 20% appear once; the ten largest clones hold around 0.8%. The sequenced sample was naive CD8+ T cells from blood, with Jurkat cell RNA spiked in. Specified subset: FACS-sorted CD8+CD4-CCR7+CD45RA+ naive T cells. These receptors all come from a human donor in good health. Some libraries in this study had Jurkat cell RNA spiked in.

The chain joins TRBV7-9 to TRBJ2-7; unclear D gene. V shed 7 bases and J shed 4 bases, with 17 bases lying between them. This CDR3 region has 14 residues. Germline V gives CDR1 SEHNR, CDR2 FQNEAQ (reference sequence). CDR3 sequence: CASTSTESEYEQYF. The CDR3 DNA reads as TGTGCCAGCACCTCGACGGAGTCTGAGTACGAGCAGTACTTC.

This clonotype was recorded at least ten times. The chain links TRBV2 to TRBJ2-3; unclear D gene. Trimming took 1 base from V and 0 from J, leaving 11 bases between them. The CDR3 is made up of 16 amino acids. Germline values: CDR1 SNHLY, CDR2 FYNNEI. For the CDR3, the DNA is TGTGCCAGCAGTGAAGGGATCAGCCCTAGCACAGATACGCAGTATTTT. Protein: CASSEGISPSTDTQYF.

There are many counts of this clonotype. This sequence joins TRBV5-6 and TRBJ2-5, with D unresolved. The CDR3 is made up of 13 amino acids. Germline values: CDR1 SGHDT, CDR2 YYEEEE. Trimming removed 0 bases at V and 0 bases at J, with 3 bases between. As DNA, the CDR3 is TGTGCCAGCAGCTTGGACAACCAAGAGACCCAGTACTTC. Translation gives CASSLDNQETQYF.

This clonotype was counted only a few times. V usage is TRBV6-5 and J usage is TRBJ2-2; D is ambiguous. Germline CDR1 is MNHEY and CDR2 is SVGAGI. The CDR3 has 13 amino acids. V lost 2 bases and J 6 bases, leaving 7 bases between the germline ends. The CDR3 protein is CASSYEEPGELFF. The CDR3 nucleotides are TGTGCCAGCAGTTACGAAGAACCCGGGGAGCTGTTTTTT.

This clonotype was seen a single time. Given a much more abundant clone one base away, this may be a read error. No conserved phenylalanine or tryptophan is present at the end of the CDR3, so a read error is the likely explanation. The chain combines TRBV30 with TRBJ1-1; D not certain. This CDR3 comprises 11 residues. The ends were cut back, 2 bases at V and 8 bases at J, with 9 bases in the middle. The germline V gene has CDR1 GTSNPN and CDR2 SVGIG (reference sequence). As DNA, the CDR3 is TGTGCCTGGAGTTTGAGCCGAGAAGCTTTCCTT. Translation: CAWSLSREAFL.

This clonotype was counted at least ten times. This sequence joins TRBV7-9 and TRBJ1-1, with TRBD1 matching 8 bases. CDR1 and CDR2 from the germline V gene are SEHNR and FQNEAQ (reference sequence). CDR3 size: 17 residues. V lost 5 bases, J lost 1 base, and 12 bases stayed unmatched. The CDR3 bases are TGTGCCAGCAGCGGACCGACAGGGGAGCCTAAGAACACTGAAGCTTTCTTT. Translated: CASSGPTGEPKNTEAFF.

The sample holds many counts of this clonotype. The chain carries TRBV15 and TRBJ2-7; tentatively, D is TRBD1 (6 bases). Germline V lookup: CDR1 LNHNV, CDR2 YYDKDF (reference sequence). V was clipped by 5 bases and J by 3 bases, with 20 bases between them. The CDR3 has 16 amino acids. The CDR3 coding sequence is TGTGCCACCAGCCCAATGGTTGGTGGACAGAGCTACGAGCAGTACTTC. Translation gives CATSPMVGGQSYEQYF.

Comment on this clonotype: A much larger clone differs by one base, so this may be a read error. The gene calls are TRBV12-3 or TRBV12-4 and TRBJ2-1; D is undetermined. The V end lost 6 bases, the J end lost 5 bases, and 17 bases lay between the germline ends. The CDR3 contains 15 residues. The CDR3 region is CASRLLSASDNEQFF. In nucleotides, the CDR3 is TGTGCCAGCAGGCTCCTCAGCGCCTCGGACAATGAGCAGTTCTTC.

This clonotype was found many times. The chain uses TRBV7-9 and TRBJ2-5, with D maybe TRBD1 (6 bases). CDR1 SEHNR and CDR2 FQNEAQ come from the germline V gene (reference sequence). V lost 2 bases and J lost 3, with 22 bases in between. The CDR3 runs 18 residues. CDR3 protein: CASSLRPWVEGDEETQYF. The CDR3 coding sequence is TGTGCCAGCAGCTTACGGCCTTGGGTTGAGGGGGACGAAGAGACCCAGTACTTC.

The chain carries TRBV12-3 or TRBV12-4 and TRBJ2-5; D unresolved. The CDR3 consists of 11 residues. Trimming removed 3 bases from V and 4 bases from J, with 3 bases in between. The CDR3, as DNA: TGTGCCAGCAGTTTTAGAGAGACCCAGTACTTC. Translated, it gives CASSFRETQYF.

This clonotype was counted ten times or more. The genes are TRBV15 and TRBJ2-2; 10 bases line up with TRBD2. The germline CDR1 and CDR2 sequences are LNHNV and YYDKDF (reference sequence). This CDR3 contains 19 residues. The V gene end was trimmed by 0 bases and the J gene end by 4 bases; junction bases not matched to a gene: 11. The CDR3 DNA reads TGTGCCACCAGCAGAGATGGATTTAGCGGGGGGCCTCTCACCGGGGAGCTGTTTTTT. It is translated as CATSRDGFSGGPLTGELFF.

Ten or more counts support this clonotype. The V gene is TRBV27, the J gene TRBJ2-3, with D perhaps being TRBD1 or TRBD2 (5 bases each). Germline CDR1 is MNHEY and CDR2 is SMNVEV (reference sequence). This CDR3 spans 16 amino acids. V was pared by 0 bases and J by 1 base, with 11 bases between. The CDR3 region is CASSLSGLARTDTQYF. Written as DNA, the CDR3 is TGTGCCAGCAGTTTATCGGGGCTAGCCCGCACAGATACGCAGTATTTT.

The chain couples TRBV9 to TRBJ2-7; TRBD1 matches at 9 bases. The V segment lost 6 bases and the J segment 4 bases; nucleotides outside the gene matches: 14. Per the germline V gene, CDR1 is SGDLS and CDR2 is YYNGEE. This CDR3 has 16 residues. The CDR3 DNA reads TGTGCCAGCACCCTATCCGGGACAGGGAGTTTTTACGAGCAGTACTTC. The encoded protein is CASTLSGTGSFYEQYF.

The CDR3 loop reads CASSYWAGTDTEAFF. The CDR3 DNA sequence: TGTGCCAGCAGTTACTGGGCAGGGACGGACACTGAAGCTTTCTTT. J is TRBJ1-1 and V is TRBV6-5, with D possibly matching TRBD1 (5 bases). V gave up 1 base and J gave up 3 bases, with 12 bases separating them. The CDR3 is 15 amino acids. Per germline, CDR1 MNHEY and CDR2 SVGAGI.

This clonotype was picked up many times. The gene calls are TRBV12-5 and TRBJ1-1; TRBD1 is a possible D gene (5 bases). CDR1 is LGHNT, CDR2 FRNRAP, per germline. The V end was cut by 1 base, the J end by 1 base, with 10 bases between. The CDR3 totals 15 residues. The CDR3 nucleotides are TGTGCTAGTGGTTTGGGGGGACTCCCGAACACTGAAGCTTTCTTT. This encodes CASGLGGLPNTEAFF.

Ten or more counts support this clonotype. The rearrangement joins TRBV4-3 to TRBJ2-2; the match to TRBD2 covers 11 bases. Germline V gene data show CDR1 as LGHNA and CDR2 as YSLEER. V was pared by 1 base and J by 5 bases, with 9 bases of the junction left unmatched. CDR3 length: 18 residues. This chain's CDR3 is CASSQADSGGAYTGELFF. The CDR3 DNA sequence: TGCGCCAGCAGCCAAGCCGATAGCGGGGGGGCCTATACCGGGGAGCTGTTTTTT.

This clonotype has at least ten counts. This chain connects TRBV28 to TRBJ2-1; 14 bases fit TRBD2. The CDR3 spans 15 residues. V was clipped by 10 bases and J by 16 bases; unmatched bases: 18. Germline loops: CDR1 MDHEN, CDR2 SYDVKM. CDR3 coding DNA: TGTGCCACGAGAAAAGATCCGGGACTAGCGGGAGCCTTTTTCTTC. Translation: CATRKDPGLAGAFFF. Full variable domain (missing parts from reference TRBV28 and TRBJ2-1): DVKVTQSSRYLVKRTGEKVFLECVQDMDHENMFWYRQDPGLGLRLIYFSYDVKMKEKGDIPEGYSVSREKKERFSLILESASTNQTSMYLCATRKDPGLAGAFFFGPGTRLTVL.

This clonotype was observed many times. The gene calls are TRBV7-9 and TRBJ2-7, with TRBD2 matching over 13 bases. V shed 1 base and J 3 bases; nucleotides not matched to a gene: 9. In germline, CDR1 is SEHNR, CDR2 FQNEAQ (reference sequence). CDR3 length: 18 amino acids. The CDR3 sequence: CASSLGLAGGPVHYEQYF. In DNA, the CDR3 is TGTGCCAGCAGCTTAGGACTAGCGGGGGGCCCGGTCCACTACGAGCAGTACTTC.

This clonotype showed up many times. The chain recombines TRBV28 with TRBJ2-7, with D perhaps TRBD1 (6 bases). Germline CDR1 MDHEN, CDR2 SYDVKM. CDR3 length: 15 residues. The V and J ends lost 5 bases and 3 bases respectively, with 17 bases between them. DNA of the CDR3: TGTGCCAGCAGTCCAATCGGGACAACTTACTACGAGCAGTACTTC. Protein sequence: CASSPIGTTYYEQYF.

This clonotype was counted between two and nine times. The genes are TRBV7-6 and TRBJ1-1; D gene ambiguous. This CDR3 has 14 amino acids. Trimming stripped 6 bases from V and 5 bases from J, with 16 bases between. Germline V lookup: CDR1 SGHVS, CDR2 FNYEAQ. This CDR3 is CASRPGSDLTEAFF. CDR3 nucleotides: TGTGCCAGCAGGCCTGGGTCCGACTTGACTGAAGCTTTCTTT.

There are many counts of this clonotype. The chain carries TRBV5-1 and TRBJ2-7; D is undetermined. CDR1 SGHRS and CDR2 YFSETQ come from the germline V gene. V lost 0 bases, J lost 3 bases, and 4 bases lay in between. This CDR3 spans 12 amino acids. CDR3 nucleotide sequence: TGCGCCAGCAGCTTGGGCGTCTACGAGCAGTACTTC. Translation: CASSLGVYEQYF.

This clonotype is categorized as medium-sized. The V and J genes are TRBV29-1 and TRBJ2-5; no reliable D call. CDR1 SQVTM and CDR2 ANQGSEA come from the germline V gene. The length of the CDR3 is 14 residues. With 7 bases removed from V and 0 bases from J, the gap between germline ends came to 15 bases. The CDR3 DNA follows: TGCAGCGCCGCACGGGCGACGTACCAAGAGACCCAGTACTTC. Encoded protein: CSAARATYQETQYF.